The 3 T cell receptor beta chains below were found in one sample sequenced in a study of blood T cell repertoires in COVID-19. Method: immunoSEQ multiplex PCR; TCRdb's copy keeps in-frame clones and lacks some. The sample shows approximately 290,000 clones, about nine tenths of them seen only once. The specimen sequenced was peripheral blood. The receptors derive from a man younger than 35 with active or convalescent COVID-19.

V and J are TRBV4-1 and TRBJ1-2, with D possibly TRBD1 on 6 matching bases. CDR1 and CDR2 from the germline V gene are MGHRA and YSYEKL. This CDR3 contains 15 residues. V shed 1 base and J shed 2 bases, with 11 bases lying between them. CDR3 loop: CASSQGGGGNYGYTF. CDR3 DNA: TGCGCCAGCAGCCAAGGGGGGGGCGGAAACTATGGCTACACCTTC.

The rearrangement links TRBV14 to TRBJ2-1, with 7 nucleotides matching TRBD1. In germline, CDR1 is SGHDN, CDR2 FVKESK. The CDR3 runs 15 residues. V lost 4 bases, J lost 5 bases, and 8 bases stayed unmatched. DNA of the CDR3: TGTGCCAGCAGCCGCAGAGGGACAGCGGACAATGAGCAGTTCTTC. Encoded protein: CASSRRGTADNEQFF.

J is TRBJ1-1 and V is TRBV27; 8 bases match TRBD1. This CDR3 is 13 amino acids long. Germline CDR1 MNHEY, CDR2 SMNVEV (reference sequence). V was clipped by 7 bases and J by 4 bases; unmatched bases: 5. CDR3 nucleotide sequence: TGTGCCAGCATTAACACAGGGGGCACTGAAGCTTTCTTT. It yields the protein CASINTGGTEAFF.